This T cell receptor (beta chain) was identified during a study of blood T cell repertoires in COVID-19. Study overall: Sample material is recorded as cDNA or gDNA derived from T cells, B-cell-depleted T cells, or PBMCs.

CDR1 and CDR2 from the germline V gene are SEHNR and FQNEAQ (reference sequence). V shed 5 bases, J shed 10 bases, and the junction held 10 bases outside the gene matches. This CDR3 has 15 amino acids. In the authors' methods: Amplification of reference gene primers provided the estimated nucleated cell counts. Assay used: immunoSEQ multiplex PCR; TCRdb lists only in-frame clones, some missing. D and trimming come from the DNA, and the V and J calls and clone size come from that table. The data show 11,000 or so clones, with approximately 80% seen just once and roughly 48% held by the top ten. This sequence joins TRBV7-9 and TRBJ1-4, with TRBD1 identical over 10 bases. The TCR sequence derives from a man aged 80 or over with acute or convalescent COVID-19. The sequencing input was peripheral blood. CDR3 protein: CASSPAGQGLGKLFF. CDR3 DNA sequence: TGTGCCAGCAGCCCGGCGGGACAGGGGTTGGGAAAACTGTTTTTT.